This T cell receptor beta chain was captured in a study of T cell repertoires in cytomegalovirus infection. Study in general: Selection of CMV epitopes for the study included recently identified HLA-C-restricted and well-studied HLA-B-restricted ones. It can be stated that public TCR beta signatures indicated CMV infection as well as a matching HLA type.

This clonotype was seen more than once but under ten times. Its target is unknown. Findings of the study overall: CMV carriers with the relevant HLA were identified by cumulative public TCR beta family frequency. CMV-specific TCR beta clonotypes restricted by HLA-C were the ones dominating the ex vivo response.

Using its own MiXCR run on the reads, TCRdb lists one record per CDR3 protein. Among approximately 1,000,000 distinct CDR3 sequences, approximately 32% were seen once, and the ten largest hold roughly 13%. V gave up 1 base and J gave up 9 bases, with 25 bases separating them. The CDR3 is 18 residues long. Germline V CDR1 and CDR2: LGHDT, YNNKEL (reference sequence). The chain has TRBV3-1 and TRBJ2-1; no firm D call. This sequence was found in a human donor in good health (CMV status not recorded). Some clones in this sample may be carry-over from other donors' samples. The sequencing here drew on cultured CD8+ T cells from PBMCs, taken from culture after CMV antigen stimulation. The CDR3 loop reads CASSQVRYGPVAHGEQFF. Here the CDR3 DNA reads TGTGCCAGCAGCCAAGTAAGGTACGGACCAGTGGCTCATGGTGAGCAGTTCTTC.